The present entry profiles one T cell receptor (beta chain) with its context. Its cognate antigen is unknown. The data originate from a study of OX40 agonist ivuxolimab in advanced cancers. Overall study context: Three patients, one with hepatocellular carcinoma and two with cutaneous melanoma, responded partially.

V lost 6 bases to trimming and J lost 2 bases; unmatched junction nucleotides: 7. CDR1 and CDR2 (germline): LNHDA, SQIVND (reference sequence). The CDR3 length is 15 residues. The table came from immunoSEQ multiplex PCR; TCRdb's copy has only in-frame clones and leaves some out. The table lists some 72,000 clones, roughly 80% of them singletons. General study points: The specificity for antigen of the expanded peripheral T cells was not determined. A proportion of nonresponders additionally exhibited low normalized T-cell clonal expansion.

The V call is TRBV19, the J call TRBJ2-3; 8 positions agree with TRBD1. Sample: CD4+ or CD8+ T cells sorted from blood, taken in a trial of the OX40 agonist ivuxolimab. The sequence derives from an adult with an advanced solid tumor such as melanoma, head and neck, liver or kidney cancer. The CDR3 here is CASRPGGQATDTQYF. The CDR3 nucleotides are TGTGCCAGTAGACCCGGGGGACAGGCCACAGATACGCAGTATTTT.